Listed below are T cell receptor beta chains from one sample, sequenced in a study of T-cell memory formation after mild COVID-19. TCRdb ran MiXCR on the 5' RACE reads and lists one entry per CDR3 protein. The repertoire consists of fewer than 600,000 distinct CDR3 sequences, with roughly 20% occurring once and the leading ten covering 8.4%. The sequencing sample was made of PBMCs or a T cell subset sorted from them (not recorded which). Receptor source: an adult woman who had mild COVID-19 (a few samples of this study predate the infection). Cell type and time point are not known. Each CDR3 is given with its conserved first and last residue. Only part of the rows carry a size: once, few, many, or a class if the clone is expanded.

J gene	V gene	clone size	CDR3 protein
TRBJ2-5	TRBV5-4	NA	CASSSAGGIQETQYF
TRBJ1-2	TRBV3-1	NA	CASSQGLGINYGYTF
TRBJ1-2	TRBV30	once	CAWTTGQGANGYTF
TRBJ2-1	TRBV29-1	NA	CSVAARGDEQFF
TRBJ1-1	TRBV5-1	few	CASSLEFGQLNTEAFF
TRBJ2-3	TRBV19	few	CASSLTIRDTQYF
TRBJ2-6	TRBV15	NA	CATSRDHLAPAGANVLTF
TRBJ2-4	TRBV7-8	NA	CASSLGGSGGNIQYF
TRBJ1-1	TRBV6-6	NA	CASSPTMGTGNTEAFF
TRBJ2-7	TRBV5-1	NA	CASSPSNTDRLTSYEQYF
TRBJ2-5	TRBV3-1	NA	CASRRTGRVAETQYF
TRBJ2-5	TRBV4-3	few	CASSQDSQTQYF
TRBJ2-2	TRBV6-5	NA	CASCGSRTGELFF
TRBJ2-6	TRBV14	NA	CASSRRRAGGANVLTF
TRBJ1-1	TRBV30	NA	CAWSVRWWRQAPEMNTEAFF
TRBJ2-3	TRBV11-2	NA	CASSARSVRDHTDTQYF
TRBJ1-4	TRBV12-3/TRBV12-4	few	CASSLNPREKLFF
TRBJ2-3	TRBV20-1	NA	CSAELAKSTDTQYF
TRBJ2-7	TRBV29-1	few	CSVYGEGQAYEQYF
TRBJ1-5	TRBV5-6	NA	CASSFTGPSTNQPQHF
TRBJ2-1	TRBV10-3	NA	CAISGLAGAYNEQFF
TRBJ2-4	TRBV5-1	NA	CASSSTQGPQNIQYF
TRBJ1-2	TRBV6-2/TRBV6-3	NA	CASHNAGRNYGYTF
TRBJ2-1	TRBV3-1	once	CASSPTSGGYYNEQFF
TRBJ2-1	TRBV7-3	many	CASSLTQVEEQFF
TRBJ2-7	TRBV4-3	few	CASSQGIGGTGSYEQYF
TRBJ2-3	TRBV5-1	NA	CASGIAGGTDTQYF
TRBJ1-2	TRBV12-3/TRBV12-4	NA	CASRKGPGGYTF
TRBJ1-1	TRBV7-2	NA	CASSLLLGPGTTEAFF
TRBJ1-5	TRBV18	few	CASSPSSSNQPQHF
TRBJ2-1	TRBV7-9	NA	CASSLATAFQSSYNEQFF
TRBJ1-1	TRBV7-3	once	CASSSWDRVGTEAFF
TRBJ2-1	TRBV5-1	NA	CASSSHGGNNEQFF
TRBJ1-4	TRBV5-4	NA	CASSSDRGLLNEKLFF
TRBJ1-4	TRBV7-9	NA	CASSLAQGSNEKLFF
TRBJ1-5	TRBV24-1	NA	CATSDTGYQPQHF
TRBJ2-1	TRBV7-2	few	CASSSPGLAGGLYNEQFF
TRBJ2-7	TRBV6-6	NA	CASSYILDYEQYF
TRBJ1-1	TRBV29-1	few	CSVDRGGKAFF
TRBJ2-7	TRBV11-2	NA	CASSLGPLTYEQYF
TRBJ2-3	TRBV7-9	few	CASSRVLADTQYF
TRBJ1-1	TRBV12-3/TRBV12-4	NA	CASSLSYGKTEAFF
TRBJ1-2	TRBV5-4	few	CASRVDSREYGYTF
TRBJ2-2	TRBV20-1	many	CSARDPFRSTGELFF
TRBJ2-7	TRBV29-1	few	CSGRIAGPNDEQYF
TRBJ1-5	TRBV4-1	NA	CASSQGGNSQPQHF
TRBJ2-2	TRBV3-1	NA	CASSHESRGELFF
TRBJ2-1	TRBV20-1	few	CSARDSGPRIYNEQFF
TRBJ1-1	TRBV2	few	CASSPGEAFF
TRBJ2-2	TRBV6-1	NA	CASSKGIGELFF
TRBJ2-7	TRBV7-9	few	CASGQRGGIYEQYF
TRBJ2-1	TRBV6-5	few	CASSTGTGGNYNEQFF
TRBJ1-1	TRBV11-2	NA	CASILWTESNTEAFF
TRBJ1-5	TRBV11-2	few	CASSPNEDQPQHF
TRBJ2-7	TRBV9	NA	CASSVDGNEQYF
TRBJ2-7	TRBV20-1	NA	CSAGGRLPYEQYF
TRBJ2-6	TRBV30	NA	CAWRGGSGANVLTF
TRBJ1-3	TRBV10-3	few	CAISESPDSGNTIYF
TRBJ2-1	TRBV7-9	many	CASSSMWGGPYNEQFF
TRBJ2-7	TRBV24-1	NA	CATQGQGSYEQYF